This T cell receptor beta chain is drawn from a study of shared clonotypes between healthy human individuals. Study-wide background: A couple of women and a few men aged 18 to 49 made up the donors.

Within Nashville, Tennessee resided all donors, each a Caucasian adult. Partitioning of CD4+ cells yielded a CD45RA+ naive subset and a CD45RA-negative memory subset. Clones were read by immunoSEQ multiplex PCR, and TCRdb kept only the in-frame ones, dropping some. The table lists about 960,000 clones, more than 75% of them singletons, with roughly 1.5% in the top ten. V trimming: 2 bases; J trimming: 5 bases; junction bases outside the gene matches: 6. CDR3 size: 15 residues. Germline loops: CDR1 SGHNT, CDR2 YYREEE (reference sequence). The chain employs TRBV5-4 and TRBJ2-7; TRBD1 matches 11 bases. Source material: memory CD4+ T cells sorted from blood. The subset was: CD45RA-negative fraction. The TCR originated in a man between 18 and 29 years old in good health. As DNA, the CDR3 is TGTGCCAGCAGCTTACCGGGACAGGGGGGCGACGAGCAGTACTTC. Amino acid sequence: CASSLPGQGGDEQYF. Drawing the rest from reference TRBV5-4 and TRBJ2-7, the complete variable domain is ETGVTQSPTHLIKTRGQQVTLRCSSQSGHNTVSWYQQALGQGPQFIFQYYREEENGRGNFPPRFSGLQFPNYSSELNVNALELDDSALYLCASSLPGQGGDEQYFGPGTRLTVT.